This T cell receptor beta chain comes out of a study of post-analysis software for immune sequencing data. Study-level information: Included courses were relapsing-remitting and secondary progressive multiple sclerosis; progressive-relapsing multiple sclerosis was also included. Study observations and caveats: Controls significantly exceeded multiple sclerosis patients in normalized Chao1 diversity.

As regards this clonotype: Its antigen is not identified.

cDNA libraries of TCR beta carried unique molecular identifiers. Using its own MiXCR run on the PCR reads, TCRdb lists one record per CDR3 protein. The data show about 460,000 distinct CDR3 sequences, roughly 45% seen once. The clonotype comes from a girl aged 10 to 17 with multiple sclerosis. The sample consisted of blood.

Written as DNA, the CDR3 is TGCGCCAGCAGGGGAGACCCCTTCCCAGAGACCCAGTACTTC. This gives the protein CASRGDPFPETQYF. This sequence joins TRBV5-1 and TRBJ2-5; maybe TRBD2 (5 bases). The CDR3 is made up of 14 amino acids. The germline gives CDR1 SGHRS, CDR2 YFSETQ. V lost 5 bases to trimming and J lost 4 bases, with 15 bases between them.